Following are 13 T cell receptor beta chains from one sample sequenced in a study of beta chain features in type 1 diabetes. TCRB transcripts that were expressed got sequenced, as all of the isolated RNA had been reverse transcribed. The protocol was immunoSEQ multiplex PCR, while the TCRdb copy is restricted to in-frame clones and leaves out a portion. The sample records about 140,000 clones, approximately 9.8% being singletons. Sequenced material: central memory CD4+ T cells from blood. Receptor source: a woman aged 40 to 50 in good health.

In this sample, this clone turned up a few times. The rearrangement links TRBV29-1 to TRBJ1-6, with D perhaps matching TRBD1 (6 bases). The CDR3 consists of 14 residues. Germline lookup yields CDR1 SQVTM and CDR2 ANQGSEA. Trimming took 6 bases from V and 9 from J, leaving 18 bases between them. The CDR3 DNA sequence: TGCAGCGTCCGACTTCAGGGGATCGGTTCACCCCTCCACTTT. Translation: CSVRLQGIGSPLHF.

This rearrangement joins TRBV7-8 to TRBJ2-7; 10 bases match TRBD1. Per germline, CDR1 SGHVS and CDR2 FQNEAQ. This CDR3 has 14 residues. V lost 5 bases, J lost 2 bases, and 3 bases stayed unmatched. The chain's CDR3 is CASSGGTGAYEQYF. In DNA, the CDR3 is TGTGCCAGCAGCGGCGGGACAGGGGCCTACGAGCAGTACTTC.

The chain recombines TRBV19 with TRBJ1-2; 7 bases map to TRBD1. CDR3 length: 15 residues. V was clipped by 2 bases and J by 3 bases; unmatched bases: 6. CDR1 LNHDA and CDR2 SQIVND come from the germline V gene (reference sequence). CDR3 nucleotides: TGTGCCAGTAGTATATTCCGGACAGGTTACTATGGCTACACCTTC. This translates into CASSIFRTGYYGYTF.

At least ten counts were recorded for this clone. This chain connects TRBV12-5 to TRBJ2-1, with 9 positions matching TRBD1. There are 15 residues in the CDR3. The J segment lost 2 bases and the V segment lost 5 bases, leaving 4 bases of the junction unmatched. Germline V gives CDR1 LGHNT, CDR2 FRNRAP. The CDR3 DNA sequence: TGTGCTAGTGGTCCTCGACAGGGGGCCTACAATGAGCAGTTCTTC. This translates into CASGPRQGAYNEQFF.

This sequence joins TRBV6-5 and TRBJ2-2, with 8 bases lining up with TRBD1. Germline V CDR1 and CDR2: MNHEY, SVGAGI. Germline trimming cut 8 bases from V and 6 bases from J; bases unmatched to any gene: 11. This CDR3 has 15 residues. The CDR3 loop reads CASQSGQGWAGELFF. Here the CDR3 DNA reads TGTGCCAGCCAAAGTGGACAGGGATGGGCCGGGGAGCTGTTTTTT.

There are a few counts of this clone. The genes are TRBV6-1 and TRBJ2-1; 8 bases match TRBD2. V dropped 2 bases and J dropped 0; count of bases not matched to a gene: 3. This CDR3 comprises 16 residues. Germline CDR1 is MNHNS and CDR2 is SASEGT. CDR3 region: CASSETSGSSYNEQFF. In DNA form, the CDR3 reads TGTGCCAGCAGTGAAACTAGCGGTAGCTCCTACAATGAGCAGTTCTTC.

In this sample, this clone turned up many times. V gene TRBV18 combines with J gene TRBJ2-7, with D possibly TRBD2 on 6 matching bases. The CDR3 runs to 15 residues. Trimming pared 2 bases from V and 2 bases from J, leaving 13 bases between. The germline CDR1 and CDR2 sequences are KGHSH and LQKENI. CDR3 coding DNA: TGTGCCAGCTCACCATCGACGGGACTCACCTACGAGCAGTACTTC. Protein: CASSPSTGLTYEQYF.

This CDR3 is CASSPSGSSYEQYF. The CDR3 coding sequence is TGCGCCAGCAGCCCTAGCGGGAGCTCCTACGAGCAGTACTTC. The chain joins TRBV5-1 to TRBJ2-5; TRBD2 aligns across 10 bases. The DNA end favors TRBJ2-7, so the J call may be wrong. CDR1 SGHRS and CDR2 YFSETQ come from the germline V gene. CDR3 length: 14 amino acids.

The chain recombines TRBV6-5 with TRBJ1-5, with 8 bases that match TRBD1. The germline V gene encodes CDR1 MNHEY and CDR2 SVGAGI. The CDR3 contains 15 residues. V was clipped by 2 bases and J by 5 bases; unmatched bases: 5. The CDR3 loop reads CASSYTPGGHQPQHF. CDR3 nucleotide sequence: TGTGCCAGCAGTTACACCCCAGGGGGCCATCAGCCCCAGCATTTT.

This clone was detected ten times or more. The chain combines TRBV28 with TRBJ2-3, with a possible D match to TRBD2 (5 bases). CDR3 length: 14 residues. V gave up 6 bases and J gave up 4 bases, with 14 bases separating them. From germline, CDR1 is MDHEN and CDR2 SYDVKM. CDR3 bases: TGTGCCAGCAGAGCCCACCCCGGGGCAGATACGCAGTATTTT. It specifies CASRAHPGADTQYF.

This clone was observed a handful of times. This chain joins TRBV4-1 and TRBJ2-1, with TRBD2 identical over 12 bases. The length of the CDR3 is 17 residues. Unmatched junction bases numbered 4, after V lost 4 bases and J lost 0 bases. Germline V gives CDR1 MGHRA, CDR2 YSYEKL. The CDR3 loop reads CASSRTSGGNSYNEQFF. CDR3 nucleotide sequence: TGCGCCAGCAGCCGAACTAGCGGGGGGAACTCCTACAATGAGCAGTTCTTC.

The chain joins TRBV6-5 to TRBJ2-1; D gene ambiguous. The CDR3 runs to 13 residues. Trimming cost V 2 bases and J 9 bases, with 11 bases left between them. The V gene's germline CDR1 is MNHEY and CDR2 SVGAGI. The CDR3 DNA sequence: TGTGCCAGCAGTTACATAGCAGATAGTGAGCAGTTCTTC. Translation gives CASSYIADSEQFF.

This chain links TRBV11-2 with TRBJ2-1; 10 nucleotides line up with TRBD1. The CDR3 covers 14 residues. V lost 3 bases to trimming and J lost 6 bases; unmatched junction nucleotides: 2. The germline CDR1 and CDR2 sequences are SGHAT and FQNNGV. This CDR3 is CASSLDRGGNEQFF. The DNA of the CDR3 is TGTGCCAGCAGCTTGGACAGGGGGGGCAATGAGCAGTTCTTC.